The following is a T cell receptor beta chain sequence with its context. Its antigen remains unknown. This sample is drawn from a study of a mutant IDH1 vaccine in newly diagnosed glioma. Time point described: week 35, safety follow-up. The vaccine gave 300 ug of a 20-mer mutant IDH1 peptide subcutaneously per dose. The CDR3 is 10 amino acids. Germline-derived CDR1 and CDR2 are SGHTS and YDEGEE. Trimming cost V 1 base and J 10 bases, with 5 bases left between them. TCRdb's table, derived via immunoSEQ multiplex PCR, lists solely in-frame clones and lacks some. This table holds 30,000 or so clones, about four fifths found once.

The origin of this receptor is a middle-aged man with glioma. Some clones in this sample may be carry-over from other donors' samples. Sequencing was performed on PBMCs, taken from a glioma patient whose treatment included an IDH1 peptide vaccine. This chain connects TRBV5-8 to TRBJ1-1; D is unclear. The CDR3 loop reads CASSLSGAFF. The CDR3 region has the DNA TGTGCCAGCAGCTTGAGTGGAGCTTTCTTT. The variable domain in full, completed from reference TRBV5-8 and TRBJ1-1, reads EAGVTQSPTHLIKTRGQQATLRCSPISGHTSVYWYQQALGLGLQFLLWYDEGEERNRGNFPPRFSGRQFPNYSSELNVNALELEDSALYLCASSLSGAFFGQGTRLTVV.